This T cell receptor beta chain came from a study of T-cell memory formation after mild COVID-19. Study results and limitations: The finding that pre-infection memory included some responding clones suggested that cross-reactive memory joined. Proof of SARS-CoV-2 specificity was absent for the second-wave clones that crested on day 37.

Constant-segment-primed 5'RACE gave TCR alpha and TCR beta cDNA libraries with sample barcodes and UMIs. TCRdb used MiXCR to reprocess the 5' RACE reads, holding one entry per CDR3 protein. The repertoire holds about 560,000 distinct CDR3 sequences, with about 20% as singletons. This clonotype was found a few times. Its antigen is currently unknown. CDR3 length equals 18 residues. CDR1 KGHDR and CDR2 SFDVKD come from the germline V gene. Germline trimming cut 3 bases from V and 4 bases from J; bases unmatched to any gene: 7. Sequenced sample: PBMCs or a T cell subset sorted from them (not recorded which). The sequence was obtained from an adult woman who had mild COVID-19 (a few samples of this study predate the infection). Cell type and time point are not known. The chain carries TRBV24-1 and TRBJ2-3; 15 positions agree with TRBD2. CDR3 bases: TGTGCCACCAGTGATCCCTGGACTAGCGGGAGGGCCTCAGATACGCAGTATTTT. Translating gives CATSDPWTSGRASDTQYF.